The source of this TCR beta chain is a study of prognosis after radiotherapy for stage I lung cancer (dated by TCRdb to the early 2020s). Background on the whole study: Between April 2018 and January 2019, 20 or so stage I NSCLC patients were enrolled in Nanjing, China. There were fewer than 15 patients with newly diagnosed primary stage I lung tumors and about five patients with oligometastatic NSCLC after surgical resection of the primary tumor. All patients were regarded as medically inoperable, because of comorbidities in about a dozen patients and refusal of surgery in several patients. The cohort included 10 to 15 men and roughly 6 women, with a median age of approximately 74 years and a range of about 53 to 95 years. More than ten patients had adenocarcinoma and roughly 7 had squamous cell carcinoma as the tumor histology. Using image-guided IMRT or VMAT, SBRT was delivered in 3 to 5 fractions at a biologically effective dose of at least 100 Gy. In every patient, SBRT was given without any concurrent therapy. Distant metastases were developed by four of the 19 patients after SBRT, at a median of around seven months, whereas no significant progression was observed in the other 15 patients. This study profiled peripheral blood TCR beta repertoires from stage I NSCLC patients before and after stereotactic body radiotherapy and linked the repertoires to distant failure. For each of the 20 or so patients, one blood sample was taken before SBRT and one after, so the study sequenced around 40 samples in total.

No patient had a history of other malignancies or prior chemotherapy or radiotherapy, and all had node-negative disease on CT and PET/CT. At each of two time points, roughly 6.3 milliliters of peripheral venous blood were collected in EDTA tubes. Ficoll-Paque Plus density-gradient centrifugation was used to isolate PBMCs. Right after collection, samples were kept at -80 degrees C until analysis. The TCR beta CDR3 region was amplified from genomic DNA by two rounds of multiplex PCR. The first PCR round used primers specific to each TRBV and TRBJ gene, with sequences filed in Chinese patent CN105087789A. Universal primers were used in the second PCR round. The Roche High Pure PCR Template Preparation Kit was used to extract genomic DNA from the frozen PBMCs. An Illumina HiSeq 3000 was used to sequence the libraries paired-end with 151 bp reads. Processing in the source paper ran as follows. CutAdapt was used to remove raw reads lacking the multiplex PCR primer sequences. Using PEAR, the high-quality paired reads were merged into contigs. MiXCR assigned TRB V, D and J gene segments to each contig by aligning to reference sequences. To remove sequencing errors, CDR3 sequences were clustered according to base quality and sequence similarity. Diversity was calculated as Shannon entropy divided by the natural log of the number of productive TCR sequences. Clonality was computed as one minus the ratio of Shannon entropy to the natural log of the number of unique clonotypes. Using the Youden index from ROC curves, the researchers picked the repertoire-metric cut-offs for progression-free survival, and all analyses were carried out in R 3.5.3. TCRdb reworked the public reads: Q25 trimming with fastp, MiXCR clone assembly, productive beta chains retained. Each entry is one CDR3 protein sequence, shown with its most common DNA and genes. These V and J calls rely on TCRdb rather than the paper's analysis. Here the sample has roughly 29,000 distinct CDR3 sequences; about a third occur a single time. The biggest ten clones account for around an eighth of the sample.

This clonotype was observed at least ten times. The specificity of this receptor is unknown. Base qualities are missing; no much larger clone stands one base away. Here is what the overall study found, with its caveats: The small cohort and short follow-up limited the study, so independent validation of the findings is needed. Differences by metastasis status were reportedly seen in TRBV and TRBJ usage frequencies, involving two V genes at baseline and, after SBRT, eight to ten V genes and two J genes. No determination of tumor specificity was made for expanded TCR clones. Post-SBRT Shannon entropy and its change from baseline were lower in patients who developed distant metastases; baseline Shannon entropy was not associated with metastases. Unique TCR clone counts fell after SBRT (median about 9,600 before versus several thousand after; Wilcoxon paired P=0.011). All reported P values were unadjusted for multiple comparisons.

V loses 3 bases of germline sequence and J loses 0 bases, and the interval between the two ends is 12 bases. Inclusive of the bounding cysteine and phenylalanine, the CDR3 is 16 residues long. The entry retains the CDR3 DNA only, 48 bases that are in frame from base 1. The germline V gene yields MRHNA for CDR1 and SNTAGT for CDR2. The sequencing used PBMCs, collected before or after stereotactic body radiation therapy (not recorded which). This sequence originates from a donor at least 50 years old with non-small cell lung cancer. The chain uses TRBV6-4 and TRBJ1-3; no D segment can be confidently identified. The CDR3 region has the sequence CASSEAGPSSGNTIYF. The nucleotide sequence reads as follows: TGTGCCAGCAGTGAGGCAGGACCCAGCTCTGGAAACACCATATATTTT.